Included here is one T cell receptor beta chain sequence, with context. V gave up 4 bases and J gave up 6 bases, with 16 bases separating them. Germline CDR1 and CDR2: LGHDT and YNNKEL (reference sequence). This CDR3 comprises 15 residues. Participant ages covered roughly 18 to 89 years across around 25 US areas. Clinical history as reported by participants underpinned cohort assignment. The entry originates in a study of blood T cell repertoires in COVID-19. In the study overall: Symptom resolution, clearance, or two negative PCRs marked donors in Cohort 3 as recovered. Sources were T cells, B-cell-depleted T cells, or PBMCs; the material itself was cDNA or gDNA.

The assay was immunoSEQ multiplex PCR, and TCRdb's table has in-frame clones only and misses some. The table lists some 330,000 clones, more than 70% of them singletons. This clonotype was obtained from a man between 40 and 49 years old in a cohort exposed to, infected with or recovered from COVID-19 (not recorded which). Material: PBMCs or T cells enriched from blood (not recorded which). The rearrangement joins TRBV3-1 (or the pseudogene TRBV3-2) to TRBJ2-1; the D gene is possibly TRBD2 (5 bases). CDR3 sequence reads: CASSPGVVEFNEQFF. The CDR3 bases are TGTGCCAGCAGCCCCGGGGTGGTAGAATTCAATGAGCAGTTCTTC.